This T cell receptor (beta chain) stems from a study of T cell repertoires in cytomegalovirus infection. Study details: Alongside well-studied HLA-B-restricted CMV epitopes, recently identified HLA-C-restricted CMV epitopes were also used.

Each CDR3 protein is one row after TCRdb ran MiXCR on the reads. The table lists around 360,000 distinct CDR3 sequences, just under 35% of them singletons. Comment on this clonotype: Its antigen is not known.

Germline V CDR1 and CDR2: LGHNA, YSLEER. The CDR3 sequence is 16 residues long. Trimming stripped 0 bases from V and 5 bases from J, with 16 bases between. Findings and limits, study-wide: HLA-C-restricted, CMV-specific TCR beta clonotypes were dominant ex vivo.

The sequenced sample was cultured PBMCs, obtained from culture after CMV antigen stimulation. The receptor's source is a human donor in good health (CMV status not recorded). Some clones in this sample may be carry-over from other donors' samples. The chain is built from TRBV4-3 and TRBJ1-2; possibly TRBD1 for D (6 bases). CDR3 in amino acids: CASSQDLRGAIYGYTF. The CDR3 DNA follows: TGCGCCAGCAGCCAAGATTTAAGGGGGGCCATTTATGGCTACACCTTC.